This passage covers 32 T cell receptor beta chains from one sample sequenced in a study of PD-1 and CTLA-4 blockade in melanoma. Sequenced by immunoSEQ multiplex PCR; TCRdb stores in-frame clones only, minus some. The repertoire holds almost 30,000 clones, with 85% to 90% as singletons. The source material was CD8+ T cells from peripheral blood, sampled before anti-PD-1 treatment. All receptors come from a human donor with melanoma.

This clone was seen more than once but under ten times. This chain connects TRBV7-9 to TRBJ1-1, with 7 bases matching TRBD1. This CDR3 is 15 amino acids long. Germline loops: CDR1 SEHNR, CDR2 FQNEAQ (reference sequence). Trimming took 7 bases from V and 0 from J; bases not matched to a gene: 8. CDR3 coding DNA: TGTGCCAGCATCTCAAGGGACAGTATGAACACTGAAGCTTTCTTT. Translated, it gives CASISRDSMNTEAFF.

This sequence joins TRBV5-1 and TRBJ1-1; perhaps TRBD1 as D (6 bases). The germline CDR1 and CDR2 sequences are SGHRS and YFSETQ. V lost 4 bases to trimming and J lost 3 bases, with 13 bases between them. The CDR3 covers 14 residues. CDR3 bases: TGCGCCAGCAGCAAGGGAGGGGGGTACACTGAAGCTTTCTTT. Amino acid sequence: CASSKGGGYTEAFF.

The chain has TRBV6-5 and TRBJ1-1; 9 nucleotides agree with TRBD1. This CDR3 comprises 14 residues. Looked up from germline, CDR1 is MNHEY and CDR2 is SVGAGI. V trimming: 8 bases; J trimming: 5 bases; junction bases outside the gene matches: 9. In DNA, the CDR3 is TGTGCCAGCGGTACCGGGACAGGGCCTACTGAAGCTTTCTTT. Its translation: CASGTGTGPTEAFF.

The chain carries TRBV19 and TRBJ2-1; D remains ambiguous. V lost 7 bases and J lost 0, with 13 bases in between. CDR1 and CDR2 from the germline V gene are LNHDA and SQIVND (reference sequence). The CDR3 sequence is 15 residues long. DNA of the CDR3: TGTGCCAGTACGAATGGCGGCTCCTCCTACAATGAGCAGTTCTTC. It yields the protein CASTNGGSSYNEQFF.

CDR3 nucleotide sequence: TGCGCCAGCAGTGTGGGGATGAACACTGAAGCTTTCTTT. It is translated as CASSVGMNTEAFF. The V call is TRBV10-1, the J call TRBJ1-1; unclear D gene. The CDR3 sequence is 13 residues long. Per germline, CDR1 WNHNN and CDR2 SYGVQD (reference sequence). V shed 4 bases and J shed 0 bases, with 6 bases lying between them.

This chain uses TRBV5-4 with TRBJ2-7; 9 nucleotides line up with TRBD2. Per the germline V gene, CDR1 is SGHNT and CDR2 is YYREEE (reference sequence). The CDR3 length is 16 residues. J was trimmed by 6 bases and V by 2 bases; bases with no gene match: 12. The CDR3 DNA sequence: TGTGCCAGCAGCTTCGCGGGGGGGTCGACGGTAATCGAGCAGTACTTC. Translated, it gives CASSFAGGSTVIEQYF.

J is TRBJ2-5 and V is TRBV27; D unresolved. The CDR3 covers 15 residues. The V end was cut by 5 bases, the J end by 1 base, with 14 bases between. The germline CDR1 and CDR2 sequences are MNHEY and SMNVEV (reference sequence). DNA for the CDR3: TGTGCCAGCAGTCCCTGGCAGCAGGCCCAAGAGACCCAGTACTTC. As protein: CASSPWQQAQETQYF.

The CDR3 loop reads CASSLFSGRTEDTQYF. CDR3 nucleotide sequence: TGTGCCAGCAGCTTATTTAGCGGGAGAACCGAAGATACGCAGTATTTT. The genes are TRBV13 and TRBJ2-3, with TRBD2 identical over 9 bases. V lost 2 bases and J lost 5; bases outside the gene matches: 8. Germline CDR1 and CDR2: PRHDT and FYEKMQ (reference sequence). The CDR3 sequence is 16 residues long.

The chain is built from TRBV21-1 and TRBJ2-7; the table's D call TRBD2 went unverified against the DNA. TRBV21-1 is deemed a pseudogene. The CDR3 has 15 residues. CDR3 residues: CASSNRLGGRYEQYF. The CDR3 nucleotides read TGTGCCAGCAGCAATCGCCTCGGAGGGAGATACGAGCAGTACTTC.

The V and J genes are TRBV10-3 and TRBJ2-1; 10 nucleotides align to TRBD2. The junction had 4 bases not matched to a gene; V was cut back by 0 bases and J by 5 bases. This CDR3 contains 16 residues. Germline loops: CDR1 ENHRY, CDR2 SYGVKD. The CDR3 bases are TGTGCCATCAGTGAGTCTCTAGCGGGAGTTAACAATGAGCAGTTCTTC. It yields the protein CAISESLAGVNNEQFF.

The V call is TRBV9, the J call TRBJ2-6, with D hard to call. This CDR3 has 17 amino acids. V was clipped by 4 bases and J by 4 bases, with 18 bases between them. Germline V gene lookup returns CDR1 SGDLS and CDR2 YYNGEE. The CDR3 nucleotides are TGTGCCAGCAGCCCCCCCGTAGAGCGACCCGGGGCCAACGTCCTGACTTTC. Amino acid sequence: CASSPPVERPGANVLTF.

This chain links TRBV7-9 with TRBJ2-5; 13 nucleotides line up with TRBD2. Germline trimming cut 4 bases from V and 5 bases from J; bases unmatched to any gene: 13. The CDR3 spans 18 residues. The germline V gene has CDR1 SEHNR and CDR2 FQNEAQ (reference sequence). CDR3 in amino acids: CASSSTTSGGFALETQYF. The CDR3 bases are TGTGCCAGCAGCTCGACGACTAGCGGGGGGTTTGCACTTGAGACCCAGTACTTC.

The chain has TRBV6-1 and TRBJ2-1; D might be TRBD1 or TRBD2, each matching 5 bases. V was clipped by 3 bases and J by 2 bases, with 11 bases between them. Germline V gene lookup returns CDR1 MNHNS and CDR2 SASEGT. The length of the CDR3 is 15 residues. CDR3: CASSERVTAYNEQFF. CDR3 DNA: TGTGCCAGCAGTGAGAGGGTGACAGCCTACAATGAGCAGTTCTTC.

The chain combines TRBV29-1 with TRBJ2-7; 9 positions match TRBD1. The trim removed 4 bases at V and 5 bases at J, leaving 9 bases unmatched. CDR1 and CDR2 (germline): SQVTM, ANQGSEA. The CDR3 has 14 residues. The CDR3 reads CSVAGTGWNDEQYF. CDR3 bases: TGCAGCGTTGCCGGGACAGGGTGGAACGACGAGCAGTACTTC.

Regarding this clone: At one end, the junction sequence differs from germline, possibly due to a read error. The J gene is TRBJ2-5, the V gene TRBV25-1, with 8 positions matching TRBD1. The germline gives CDR1 MGHDK, CDR2 SYGVNS. This CDR3 comprises 15 residues. In DNA form, the CDR3 reads TGTGCCGGCAGTAAGGCAGGGGGCGGGGAAGAGACCCAGTACTTC. It is translated as CAGSKAGGGEETQYF.

CDR3 coding DNA: TGTGCCAGCAGTTTATTTGCAGGGGACATAGCTTCACCCCTCCACTTT. This encodes CASSLFAGDIASPLHF. J is TRBJ1-6 and V is TRBV28; D might be TRBD1 (6 bases). V lost 1 base to trimming and J lost 9 bases, with 16 bases between them. Germline CDR1 and CDR2: MDHEN and SYDVKM. There are 16 residues in the CDR3.

This chain connects TRBV19 to TRBJ2-7; 9 bases are shared with TRBD1. CDR1 and CDR2 (germline): LNHDA, SQIVND (reference sequence). Trimming cost V 7 bases and J 6 bases; bases outside gene matches: 10. This CDR3 has 14 amino acids. CDR3 bases: TGTGCCAGTAAAACCGGGACAGGGATGAGCGAGCAGTACTTC. It specifies CASKTGTGMSEQYF.

The genes are TRBV4-1 and TRBJ2-1; D is uncertain. The CDR3 is 16 amino acids. Germline V lookup: CDR1 MGHRA, CDR2 YSYEKL. V gave up 1 base and J gave up 6 bases, with 16 bases separating them. This CDR3 reads CASSQVDKGLGNEQFF. CDR3 nucleotides: TGCGCCAGCAGCCAAGTGGATAAAGGGCTTGGCAATGAGCAGTTCTTC.

Here the CDR3 reads CASSGTNTGELFF. The CDR3 nucleotides read TGTGCCAGCAGCGGCACGAACACCGGGGAGCTGTTTTTT. This chain uses TRBV27 with TRBJ2-2; D gene ambiguous. Between the trimmed V and J ends, which lost 6 bases and 0 bases, there was a span of 5 bases. Germline V gives CDR1 MNHEY, CDR2 SMNVEV (reference sequence). The length of the CDR3 is 13 residues.

This chain connects TRBV12-3 or TRBV12-4 to TRBJ2-7; D is possibly TRBD1 (5 bases). The V and J ends lost 6 bases and 1 base respectively, with 10 bases between them. The CDR3 spans 13 residues. CDR3 in DNA: TGTGCCAGCAGGGAAGACAGTTCCTACGAGCAGTACTTC. It codes for CASREDSSYEQYF.

The CDR3 here is CSVGDPPNTEAFF. The CDR3 nucleotides are TGCAGCGTTGGGGACCCTCCCAACACTGAAGCTTTCTTT. The rearrangement joins TRBV29-1 to TRBJ1-1; TRBD1 is a possible D gene (5 bases). V was shortened by 4 bases and J by 2 bases, with 11 bases between the two germline ends. The CDR3 runs 13 residues. CDR1 SQVTM and CDR2 ANQGSEA come from the germline V gene.

This clone came up once. V gene TRBV5-1 combines with J gene TRBJ1-4; 9 bases align to TRBD1. This CDR3 is 15 amino acids long. CDR1 and CDR2 (germline): SGHRS, YFSETQ. V lost 2 bases, J lost 2 bases, and 1 base stayed unmatched. CDR3 nucleotides: TGCGCCAGCAGCTTAACAGGGGGCACTAATGAAAAACTGTTTTTT. Its translation: CASSLTGGTNEKLFF.

The chain couples TRBV5-4 to TRBJ1-1, with D possibly being TRBD1 (6 bases). Germline loops: CDR1 SGHNT, CDR2 YYREEE (reference sequence). CDR3 length: 15 residues. With 4 bases removed from V and 10 bases from J, the gap between germline ends came to 23 bases. The CDR3 protein is CASSVRGQGQLGAFF. The CDR3 DNA follows: TGTGCCAGCAGCGTCCGGGGTCAGGGGCAACTGGGAGCTTTCTTT.

The chain carries TRBV5-4 and TRBJ1-1; the D is unclear. Trimming shortened V by 5 bases and J by 2 bases, and 7 bases separated the two germline ends. The CDR3 sequence is 12 residues long. The V gene's germline CDR1 is SGHNT and CDR2 YYREEE (reference sequence). CDR3 DNA: TGTGCCAGCAGAGCAGCCAACACTGAAGCTTTCTTT. It is translated as CASRAANTEAFF.

The rearrangement joins TRBV5-8 to TRBJ2-7; D not certain. CDR3 length: 11 residues. V was cut by 0 bases and J by 3 bases, with 1 base left in between. CDR1 is SGHTS, CDR2 YDEGEE, per germline. CDR3 sequence reads: CASSLGYEQYF. The CDR3 region has the DNA TGTGCCAGCAGCTTGGGCTACGAGCAGTACTTC.

The sample holds one count of this clone. V is TRBV7-6 and J is TRBJ2-1; maybe TRBD2 (6 bases). CDR1 and CDR2 from the germline V gene are SGHVS and FNYEAQ. The CDR3 loop spans 16 amino acids. V dropped 1 base and J dropped 2 bases, with 12 bases sitting between them. The CDR3 coding sequence is TGTGCCAGCAGCTTAGTTGGCGGGACCGCCTACAATGAGCAGTTCTTC. Its translation is CASSLVGGTAYNEQFF.

This chain connects TRBV15 to TRBJ2-1; tentatively, D is TRBD1 (6 bases). The CDR3 consists of 16 residues. Germline V CDR1 and CDR2: LNHNV, YYDKDF (reference sequence). V gave up 3 bases and J gave up 5 bases, with 17 bases separating them. The CDR3 region is CATSRKTGGQNNEQFF. CDR3 nucleotide sequence: TGTGCCACCAGCAGGAAGACAGGAGGCCAAAACAATGAGCAGTTCTTC.

The genes are TRBV6-6 and TRBJ2-1; 15 nucleotides match TRBD2. Germline loops: CDR1 MNHNY, CDR2 SVGAGI (reference sequence). J lost 8 bases, V lost 7 bases, and 6 bases had no gene match. CDR3 length: 15 residues. The CDR3, as DNA: TGTGCCAGCACCCCAGGACTAGCGGGAGGGGATGAGCAGTTCTTC. Translating it yields CASTPGLAGGDEQFF.

The chain employs TRBV11-2 and TRBJ2-3; 10 bases fit TRBD2. Germline CDR1 is SGHAT and CDR2 is FQNNGV. The CDR3 runs 17 residues. J lost 4 bases, V lost 2 bases, and 9 bases had no gene match. The CDR3 sequence: CASSLSSERGGSDTQYF. The CDR3 DNA reads as TGTGCCAGCAGCTTATCCTCCGAGCGGGGGGGGTCAGATACGCAGTATTTT.

The chain joins TRBV7-3 to TRBJ2-3; 7 bases line up with TRBD1. After removal of 5 bases from V and 0 bases from J, the junction contained 8 bases not matched to a gene. The CDR3 is 16 amino acids. The germline V gene has CDR1 SGHTA and CDR2 FQGTGA. The CDR3 bases are TGTGCCAGCAGCCTTGGGACAGCAGCTAGCACAGATACGCAGTATTTT. It codes for CASSLGTAASTDTQYF.

The chain has TRBV5-1 and TRBJ1-1; 11 positions match TRBD1. Germline V gene sequence: CDR1 SGHRS, CDR2 YFSETQ. Trimming cost V 2 bases and J 0 bases; bases outside gene matches: 9. The length of the CDR3 is 18 residues. As DNA, the CDR3 is TGCGCCAGCAGCTTATATAACGGGACAGGGGGTTTGAACACTGAAGCTTTCTTT. Its translation is CASSLYNGTGGLNTEAFF. Supplemented by reference TRBV5-1 and TRBJ1-1, the full variable domain reads KAGVTQTPRYLIKTRGQQVTLSCSPISGHRSVSWYQQTPGQGLQFLFEYFSETQRNKGNFPGRFSGRQFSNSRSEMNVSTLELGDSALYLCASSLYNGTGGLNTEAFFGQGTRLTVV.

The V gene is TRBV9, the J gene TRBJ1-2; D is unclear. The germline CDR1 and CDR2 sequences are SGDLS and YYNGEE. CDR3 size: 15 residues. V lost 3 bases to trimming and J lost 0 bases, with 12 bases between them. DNA of the CDR3: TGTGCCAGCAGCGCGAGACCGAGTACTAACTATGGCTACACCTTC. It codes for CASSARPSTNYGYTF.